The sequence of this T cell receptor beta chain was determined in a study of blood T cell repertoires in COVID-19. Background on the study: Researchers got acute and convalescent COVID-19 samples from the United States, Italy and Spain. PBMCs, B-cell-depleted T cells, or T cells provided the cDNA or gDNA that made up the material.

Original processing methods: Nucleated cell number was recorded as an estimate derived from reference gene primer amplification. Only in-frame clones appear in the TCRdb table, and some are missing; sequencing was by immunoSEQ multiplex PCR. The V and J calls and the clone size are those of that table, but D and trimming were determined from the DNA. The sample consists of approximately 140,000 clones, 84% of them appearing once. CDR1 SQVTM and CDR2 ANQGSEA come from the germline V gene. The CDR3 has 15 residues. Trimming took 4 bases from V and 4 from J; bases not matched to a gene: 9. The sequencing sample was made of peripheral blood. The sequence came from a man aged 65 to 79 with acute or convalescent COVID-19. J is TRBJ1-4 and V is TRBV29-1, with TRBD1 identical over 7 bases. DNA for the CDR3: TGCAGCGTTGGGAACAGGGGAACGGTTAATGAAAAACTGTTTTTT. It is translated as CSVGNRGTVNEKLFF.